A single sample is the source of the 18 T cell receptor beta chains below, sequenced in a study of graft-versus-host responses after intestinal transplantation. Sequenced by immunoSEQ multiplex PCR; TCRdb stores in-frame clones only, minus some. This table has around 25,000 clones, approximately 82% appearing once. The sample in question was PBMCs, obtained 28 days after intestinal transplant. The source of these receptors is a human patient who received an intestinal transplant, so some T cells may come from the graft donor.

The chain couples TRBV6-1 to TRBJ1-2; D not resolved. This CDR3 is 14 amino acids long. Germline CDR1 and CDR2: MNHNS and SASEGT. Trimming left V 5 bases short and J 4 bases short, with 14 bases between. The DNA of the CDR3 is TGTGCCAGCAGTTATGGTAGCTCGGGCTATGGCTACACCTTC. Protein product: CASSYGSSGYGYTF.

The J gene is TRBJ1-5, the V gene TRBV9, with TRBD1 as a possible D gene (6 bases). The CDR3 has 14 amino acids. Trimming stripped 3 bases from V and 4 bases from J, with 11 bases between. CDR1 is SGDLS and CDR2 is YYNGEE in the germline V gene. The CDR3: CASSARGCNQPQHF. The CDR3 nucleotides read TGTGCCAGCAGCGCTAGGGGGTGTAATCAGCCCCAGCATTTT.

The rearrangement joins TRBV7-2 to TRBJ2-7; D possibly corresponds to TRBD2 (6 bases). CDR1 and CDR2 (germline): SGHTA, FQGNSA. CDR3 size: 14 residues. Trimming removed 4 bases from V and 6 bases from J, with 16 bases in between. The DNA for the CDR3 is TGTGCCAGCAGCTACGGACGTCGGCGGGGCGAGCAGTACTTC. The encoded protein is CASSYGRRRGEQYF.

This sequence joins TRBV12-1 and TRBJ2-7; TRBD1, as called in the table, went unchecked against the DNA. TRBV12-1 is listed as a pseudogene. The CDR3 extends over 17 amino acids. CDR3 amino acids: CASSIWDRVPLFYEQYF. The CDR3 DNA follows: TGTGCCAGCAGTATATGGGACAGGGTGCCGTTGTTTTACGAGCAGTACTTC.

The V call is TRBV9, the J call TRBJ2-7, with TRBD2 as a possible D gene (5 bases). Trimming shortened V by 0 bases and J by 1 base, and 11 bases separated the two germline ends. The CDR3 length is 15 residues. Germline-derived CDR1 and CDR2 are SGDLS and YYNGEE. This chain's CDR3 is CASSVESGISYEQYF. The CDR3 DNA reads TGTGCCAGCAGCGTAGAGTCGGGGATTTCCTACGAGCAGTACTTC.

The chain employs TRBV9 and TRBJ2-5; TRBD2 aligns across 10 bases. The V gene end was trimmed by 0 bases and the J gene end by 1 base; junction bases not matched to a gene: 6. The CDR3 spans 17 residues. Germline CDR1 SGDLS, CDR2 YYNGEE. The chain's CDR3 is CASSVAPSGGFQETQYF. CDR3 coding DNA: TGTGCCAGCAGCGTAGCCCCTAGCGGGGGATTCCAAGAGACCCAGTACTTC.

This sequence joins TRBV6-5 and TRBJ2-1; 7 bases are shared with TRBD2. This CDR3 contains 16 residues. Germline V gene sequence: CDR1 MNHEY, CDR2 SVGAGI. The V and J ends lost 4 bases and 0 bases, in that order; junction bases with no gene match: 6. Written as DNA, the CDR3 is TGTGCCAGCAGTTTGGGACTAACGAGCTCCTACAATGAGCAGTTCTTC. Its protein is CASSLGLTSSYNEQFF.

For the CDR3, the DNA is TGTGCCAGCAGTTTACAGGGAAGGGGGTCCTACGAGCAGTACTTC. The encoded protein is CASSLQGRGSYEQYF. This chain links TRBV27 with TRBJ2-7; maybe TRBD1 (6 bases). The ends were cut back, 2 bases at V and 1 base at J, with 12 bases in the middle. In germline, CDR1 is MNHEY, CDR2 SMNVEV (reference sequence). The CDR3 loop spans 15 amino acids.

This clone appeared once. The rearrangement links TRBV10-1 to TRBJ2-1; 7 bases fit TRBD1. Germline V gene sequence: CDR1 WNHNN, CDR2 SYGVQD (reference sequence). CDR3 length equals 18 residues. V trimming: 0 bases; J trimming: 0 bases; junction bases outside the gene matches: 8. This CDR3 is CASSESSYGTASYNEQFF. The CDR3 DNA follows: TGCGCCAGCAGTGAGTCAAGCTACGGGACAGCCTCCTACAATGAGCAGTTCTTC.

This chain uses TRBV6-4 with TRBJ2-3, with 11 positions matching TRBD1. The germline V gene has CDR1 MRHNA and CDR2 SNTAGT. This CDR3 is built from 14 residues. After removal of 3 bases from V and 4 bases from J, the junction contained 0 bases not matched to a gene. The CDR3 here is CASSEGQGADTQYF. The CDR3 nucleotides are TGTGCCAGCAGTGAGGGACAGGGGGCAGATACGCAGTATTTT.

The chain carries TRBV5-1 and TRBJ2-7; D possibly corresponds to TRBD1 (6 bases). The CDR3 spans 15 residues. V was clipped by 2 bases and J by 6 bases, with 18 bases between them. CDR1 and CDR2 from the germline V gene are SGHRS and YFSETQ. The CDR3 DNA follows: TGCGCCAGCAGCTTAAGGGCAGGGGTTGACGGCGAGCAGTACTTC. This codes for CASSLRAGVDGEQYF.

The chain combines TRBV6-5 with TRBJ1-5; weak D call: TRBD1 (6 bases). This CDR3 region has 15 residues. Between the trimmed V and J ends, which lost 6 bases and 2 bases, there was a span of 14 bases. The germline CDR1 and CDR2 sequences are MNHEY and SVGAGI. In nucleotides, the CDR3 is TGTGCCAGCAGACCTACCTCAGGGGGCAATCAGCCCCAGCATTTT. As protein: CASRPTSGGNQPQHF.

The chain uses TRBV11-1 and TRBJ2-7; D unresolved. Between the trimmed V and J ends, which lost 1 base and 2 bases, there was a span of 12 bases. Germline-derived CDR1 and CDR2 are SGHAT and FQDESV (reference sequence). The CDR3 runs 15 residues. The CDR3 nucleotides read TGTGCCAGCAGCTTAGTCGCGACGGATGCCTACGAGCAGTACTTC. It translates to CASSLVATDAYEQYF.

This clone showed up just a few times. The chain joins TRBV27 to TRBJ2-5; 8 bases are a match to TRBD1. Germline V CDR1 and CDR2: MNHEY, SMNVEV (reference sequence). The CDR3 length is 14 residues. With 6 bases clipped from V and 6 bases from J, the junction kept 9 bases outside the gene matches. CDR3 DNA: TGTGCCAGCAGGACAGGGGTGTCAGTCAAGACCCAGTACTTC. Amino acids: CASRTGVSVKTQYF.

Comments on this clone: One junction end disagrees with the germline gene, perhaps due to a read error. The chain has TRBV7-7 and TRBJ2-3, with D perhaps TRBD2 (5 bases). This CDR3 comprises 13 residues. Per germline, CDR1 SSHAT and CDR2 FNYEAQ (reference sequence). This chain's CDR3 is CASSLGLGDTQYF. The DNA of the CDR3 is TGTGCTAGCAGCTTAGGACTGGGGGATACGCAGTATTTT.

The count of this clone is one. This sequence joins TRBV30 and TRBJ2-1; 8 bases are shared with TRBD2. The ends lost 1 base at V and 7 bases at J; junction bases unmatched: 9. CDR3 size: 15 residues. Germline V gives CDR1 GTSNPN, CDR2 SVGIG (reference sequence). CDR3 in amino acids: CAWSEAGAFKNEQFF. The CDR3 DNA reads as TGTGCCTGGAGTGAAGCGGGAGCTTTCAAAAATGAGCAGTTCTTC.

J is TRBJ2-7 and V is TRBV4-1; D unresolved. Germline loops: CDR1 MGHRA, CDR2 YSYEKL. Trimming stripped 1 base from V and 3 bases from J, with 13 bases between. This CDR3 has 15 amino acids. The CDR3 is CASSQGAREDYEQYF. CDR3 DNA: TGCGCCAGCAGCCAAGGGGCTAGGGAAGACTACGAGCAGTACTTC.

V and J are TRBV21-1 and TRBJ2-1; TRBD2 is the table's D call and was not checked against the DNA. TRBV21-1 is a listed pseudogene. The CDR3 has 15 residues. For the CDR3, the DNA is TGTGCCAGCAGCAAATATGTGGGGGGGTCTAATGAGCAGTTCTTC. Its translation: CASSKYVGGSNEQFF.